This T cell receptor (beta chain) was found in a study of blood T cell repertoires in COVID-19. Study background: Sites in the United States, Italy and Spain provided acute and convalescent COVID-19 samples. PBMCs, B-cell-depleted T cells, or T cells provided the cDNA or gDNA that made up the material.

In the original analysis: How many nucleated cells were present was estimated from reference gene primer amplification. This table comes from immunoSEQ multiplex PCR, and its TCRdb copy is limited to in-frame clones, with some not included. V and J calls and clone size are copied from that table; D and trimming were computed from the DNA. The repertoire has some 80,000 clones, less than 85% of them found once; the top ten carry 5.4%. The CDR3 sequence is 16 residues long. Between the trimmed V and J ends, which lost 4 bases and 5 bases, there was a span of 18 bases. Germline V gene lookup returns CDR1 LGHDT and CDR2 YNNKEL (reference sequence).

Sequencing used peripheral blood. This clonotype was obtained from a woman older than 75 with active or convalescent COVID-19. The rearrangement joins TRBV3-1 (or the pseudogene TRBV3-2) to TRBJ2-1; possibly TRBD2 for D (5 bases). The CDR3 DNA reads TGTGCCAGCAGCCCCCCGGGGTGGATAAAGGACAATGAGCAGTTCTTC. It yields the protein CASSPPGWIKDNEQFF.